The 22 T cell receptor beta chains presented below share a single source sample, sequenced in a study of T cell repertoires in cytomegalovirus infection. These receptors lack a known antigen. A single record per CDR3 protein comes from TCRdb applying MiXCR to the reads. Seen here are a few hundred thousand distinct CDR3 sequences, about 28% observed once, and the top ten hold over 15%. This specimen was cultured PBMCs, taken from culture after CMV antigen stimulation. The receptors shown here come from a human donor in good health (CMV status not recorded). Some clones in this sample may be carry-over from other donors' samples.

This chain joins TRBV19 and TRBJ2-3, with 13 bases lining up with TRBD2. The junction had 10 bases not matched to a gene; V was cut back by 5 bases and J by 2 bases. CDR3 size: 18 residues. Germline assignment: CDR1 LNHDA and CDR2 SQIVND (reference sequence). The CDR3 protein is CASSGGTSGVPHTDTQYF. DNA of the CDR3: TGTGCCAGTAGTGGCGGGACTAGCGGGGTTCCGCACACAGATACGCAGTATTTT.

The V gene is TRBV18, the J gene TRBJ1-1; the D gene is possibly TRBD1 (5 bases). Germline V gene data show CDR1 as KGHSH and CDR2 as LQKENI. V was pared by 3 bases and J by 7 bases, with 15 bases between. CDR3 size: 14 residues. CDR3 DNA: TGTGCCAGCTCACCTACTGTGTCGGGACGTGAAGCTTTCTTT. The encoded protein is CASSPTVSGREAFF.

This clonotype was counted a few times. CDR3 sequence reads: CASSLQGAEAFF. CDR3 nucleotides: TGTGCCAGCTCACTCCAGGGTGCTGAAGCTTTCTTT. J is TRBJ1-1 and V is TRBV18, with a weak D call TRBD1 (5 bases). V lost 4 bases and J lost 6, with 9 bases in between. This CDR3 is built from 12 residues. Per the germline V gene, CDR1 is KGHSH and CDR2 is LQKENI.

The chain recombines TRBV19 with TRBJ1-2; D is unclear. Trimming removed 3 bases from V and 6 bases from J, with 11 bases in between. CDR1 is LNHDA and CDR2 is SQIVND in the germline V gene (reference sequence). The CDR3 length is 13 residues. The CDR3 region has the DNA TGTGCCAGTAGTATTATAACGGAAAATGGCTACACCTTC. This sequence encodes CASSIITENGYTF. The full variable domain, rest sourced from reference TRBV19 and TRBJ1-2, is DGGITQSPKYLFRKEGQNVTLSCEQNLNHDAMYWYRQDPGQGLRLIYYSQIVNDFQKGDIAEGYSVSREKKESFPLTVTSAQKNPTAFYLCASSIITENGYTFGSGTRLTVV.

The rearrangement links TRBV18 to TRBJ2-1; 10 nucleotides agree with TRBD2. V lost 3 bases to trimming and J lost 2 bases; unmatched junction nucleotides: 1. Germline-derived CDR1 and CDR2 are KGHSH and LQKENI. The CDR3 loop spans 15 amino acids. As DNA, the CDR3 is TGTGCCAGCTCACCCGGACTAGCGGCCTACAATGAGCAGTTCTTC. Translation: CASSPGLAAYNEQFF.

Only a few counts were recorded for this clonotype. The chain recombines TRBV25-1 with TRBJ2-3, with D perhaps matching TRBD1 or TRBD2 (5 bases each). The germline gives CDR1 MGHDK, CDR2 SYGVNS. V lost 6 bases to trimming and J lost 2 bases, with 12 bases between them. The CDR3 has 14 residues. The CDR3 nucleotides read TGTGCCAGCAGCGACCGGGACCCCACAGATACGCAGTATTTT. It codes for CASSDRDPTDTQYF. The full variable domain, in which reference TRBV25-1 and TRBJ2-3 provide the parts outside the CDR3, is EADIYQTPRYLVIGTGKKITLECSQTMGHDKMYWYQQDPGMELHLIHYSYGVNSTEKGDLSSESTVSRIRTEHFPLTLESARPSHTSQYLCASSDRDPTDTQYFGPGTRLTVL.

This clonotype was detected a few times. The chain links TRBV6-1 to TRBJ2-1, with 8 positions matching TRBD2. With 5 bases clipped from V and 12 bases from J, the junction kept 12 bases outside the gene matches. The length of the CDR3 is 14 residues. Germline-derived CDR1 and CDR2 are MNHNS and SASEGT. CDR3 residues: CASSYTRGGGGQFF. CDR3 DNA sequence: TGTGCCAGCAGTTACACCCGGGGGGGGGGTGGGCAGTTCTTC.

This rearrangement joins TRBV7-2 to TRBJ2-1, with 7 bases identical to TRBD2. V lost 5 bases and J lost 1; bases outside the gene matches: 5. The CDR3 has 15 residues. Germline CDR1 is SGHTA and CDR2 is FQGNSA. CDR3 protein: CASSTLADSYNEQFF. CDR3 in DNA: TGTGCCAGCAGCACCCTAGCGGATTCCTACAATGAGCAGTTCTTC.

In this sample, this clonotype turned up a few times. The J gene is TRBJ2-2, the V gene TRBV27; TRBD1 matches at 7 bases. This CDR3 is built from 15 residues. Germline CDR1 is MNHEY and CDR2 is SMNVEV (reference sequence). Trimming cost V 7 bases and J 2 bases; bases outside gene matches: 7. The CDR3 region has the DNA TGTGCCAGCACCACAGGGGCCGGTAACACCGGGGAGCTGTTTTTT. This translates into CASTTGAGNTGELFF.

The chain links TRBV4-2 to TRBJ1-2; 7 bases are a match to TRBD1. CDR1 is LGHNA, CDR2 YNFKEQ, per germline. Losses at the gene ends were 0 bases for V and 3 bases for J; bases not matched to a gene: 7. The CDR3 runs 16 residues. The CDR3 loop reads CASSQDRKGADYGYTF. The CDR3 nucleotides are TGTGCCAGCAGCCAAGATAGGAAGGGGGCTGACTATGGCTACACCTTC.

The chain's CDR3 is CATGPGWGRTGHYGYTF. The CDR3 DNA sequence: TGTGCCACCGGACCCGGGTGGGGTCGGACAGGACACTATGGCTACACCTTC. This sequence joins TRBV15 and TRBJ1-2; 7 nucleotides line up with TRBD1. Germline V gives CDR1 LNHNV, CDR2 YYDKDF (reference sequence). Trimming cost V 8 bases and J 3 bases; bases outside gene matches: 18. The CDR3 loop spans 17 amino acids.

This clonotype was seen a handful of times. The chain carries TRBV7-8 and TRBJ1-5; D remains ambiguous. Trimming cost V 0 bases and J 0 bases, with 9 bases left between them. This CDR3 has 16 amino acids. Looked up from germline, CDR1 is SGHVS and CDR2 is FQNEAQ. This chain's CDR3 is CASSLAQIYSNQPQHF. The CDR3 DNA reads as TGTGCCAGCAGCTTAGCACAGATTTATAGCAATCAGCCCCAGCATTTT.

This clonotype was counted ten times or more. V usage is TRBV7-2 and J usage is TRBJ2-5; TRBD2 is a possible D gene (6 bases). The germline CDR1 and CDR2 sequences are SGHTA and FQGNSA. V gave up 5 bases and J gave up 4 bases, with 14 bases separating them. This CDR3 has 14 amino acids. The CDR3 spells CASSPGRGGETQYF. In DNA form, the CDR3 reads TGTGCCAGCAGCCCTGGACGGGGAGGAGAGACCCAGTACTTC.

Only a few counts were recorded for this clonotype. This sequence joins TRBV27 and TRBJ1-2; 11 bases agree with TRBD1. V trimming: 0 bases; J trimming: 7 bases; junction bases outside the gene matches: 4. Germline V gene data show CDR1 as MNHEY and CDR2 as SMNVEV (reference sequence). The CDR3 has 15 residues. The CDR3 region is CASSLSGQGVPGYTF. As DNA, the CDR3 is TGTGCCAGCAGTTTATCGGGACAGGGGGTCCCTGGCTACACCTTC.

This clonotype was seen a single time. V gene TRBV6-6 combines with J gene TRBJ2-6, with D perhaps matching TRBD1 (5 bases). CDR3 length equals 16 residues. Germline loops: CDR1 MNHNY, CDR2 SVGAGI (reference sequence). The V end was cut by 10 bases, the J end by 0 bases, with 16 bases between. The CDR3 bases are TGTGCCACAGGGCAACAGTCATCCTCTGGGGCCAACGTCCTGACTTTC. Protein sequence: CATGQQSSSGANVLTF.

This clonotype was recorded a few times. V and J are TRBV10-2 and TRBJ1-2; unclear D gene. The CDR3 length is 14 residues. Germline lookup yields CDR1 WSHSY and CDR2 SAAADI. Trimming removed 2 bases from V and 4 bases from J, with 11 bases in between. CDR3 amino acids: CASSEPGKTYGYTF. CDR3 nucleotide sequence: TGCGCCAGCAGTGAGCCAGGAAAAACCTATGGCTACACCTTC.

Here the CDR3 DNA reads TGTGCCAGCATCACAGAGGGGGCCTACAATGAGCAGTTCTTC. Amino acid sequence: CASITEGAYNEQFF. The chain joins TRBV7-6 to TRBJ2-1; possible D gene TRBD1, 6 bases. This CDR3 is built from 14 residues. CDR1 and CDR2 from the germline V gene are SGHVS and FNYEAQ. Deletions cut 7 bases from V and 2 bases from J, with 12 bases between.

This clonotype was observed a handful of times. V and J are TRBV7-8 and TRBJ2-2; 8 nucleotides align to TRBD2. The junction had 2 bases not matched to a gene; V was cut back by 1 base and J by 4 bases. The CDR3 length is 15 residues. From germline, CDR1 is SGHVS and CDR2 FQNEAQ. CDR3 nucleotide sequence: TGTGCCAGCAGCTTAGTCAGCGGGAGCACCGGGGAGCTGTTTTTT. Translated, it gives CASSLVSGSTGELFF.

The J gene is TRBJ2-1, the V gene TRBV7-2; 7 nucleotides match TRBD2. Trimming took 1 base from V and 0 from J; bases not matched to a gene: 3. This CDR3 spans 16 amino acids. Germline CDR1 reads SGHTA; CDR2 reads FQGNSA. The CDR3 loop is CASSLGSGGSYNEQFF. As DNA, the CDR3 is TGTGCCAGCAGCTTAGGGTCGGGGGGCTCCTACAATGAGCAGTTCTTC.

The chain joins TRBV19 to TRBJ2-2; TRBD1 aligns across 11 bases. CDR1 LNHDA and CDR2 SQIVND come from the germline V gene (reference sequence). This CDR3 region has 17 residues. V trimming: 3 bases; J trimming: 1 base; junction bases outside the gene matches: 4. The CDR3 sequence is CASSIRTGGENTGELFF. The CDR3 DNA reads TGTGCCAGTAGTATTCGGACAGGGGGCGAGAACACCGGGGAGCTGTTTTTT.

The rearrangement links TRBV4-1 to TRBJ2-7, with 7 bases that match TRBD1. The V gene's germline CDR1 is MGHRA and CDR2 YSYEKL. The CDR3 is 15 residues long. With 4 bases clipped from V and 2 bases from J, the junction kept 8 bases outside the gene matches. In nucleotides, the CDR3 is TGCGCCAGCAGCCTTGACGCTGGGACAGCCTACGAGCAGTACTTC. This encodes CASSLDAGTAYEQYF.

This clonotype occurred a few times. The chain carries TRBV24-1 and TRBJ2-1; the match to TRBD2 covers 8 bases. In germline, CDR1 is KGHDR, CDR2 SFDVKD. V was clipped by 1 base and J by 4 bases; unmatched bases: 2. CDR3 length equals 15 residues. CDR3: CATSDFSGGYNEQFF. The CDR3 coding sequence is TGTGCCACCAGTGATTTCTCGGGAGGGTACAATGAGCAGTTCTTC.